This T cell receptor beta chain is from a study of T cell repertoires in cytomegalovirus infection. Study overall: HLA-C-restricted CMV epitopes, recently identified, and well-studied HLA-B-restricted ones were used by the study. General study points: It was HLA-C-restricted CMV-specific TCR beta clonotypes that dominated the response ex vivo.

About this clonotype: No antigen is known for it. A much larger clonotype is one base distant, so this may be a read error.

The CDR3 has 16 residues. The germline V and J ends were trimmed by 5 bases and 4 bases, with 17 bases remaining between them. TCRdb reprocessed the reads with MiXCR, giving one entry per CDR3 protein. Of 650,000 to 900,000 distinct CDR3 sequences in the sample, approximately 32% are singletons; the top ten hold around 12%. V and J are TRBV12-3 or TRBV12-4 and TRBJ2-2; D is unresolved. This clonotype was sampled from a human donor in good health (CMV status not recorded). Some clones in this sample may be carry-over from other donors' samples. The specimen was cultured CD8+ T cells from PBMCs, collected from culture after CMV antigen stimulation. This chain's CDR3 is CASSPPTWPLTGELFF. The CDR3 bases are TGTGCCAGCAGTCCCCCGACATGGCCCCTCACCGGGGAGCTGTTTTTT.